The next 18 T cell receptor beta chains were all read from a single sample in a study of graft-versus-host responses after intestinal transplantation. Assay: immunoSEQ multiplex PCR; the TCRdb copy retains only in-frame clones and omits some. Of about 100,000 clones in the sample, roughly 87% were seen once. What these receptors recognize is not known. The sequences come from unstimulated CD4+ T cells sorted from spleen or lymph node cells, collected before transplant. These receptors all stem from a human donor who was the organ donor for an intestinal transplant.

The chain links TRBV7-2 to TRBJ2-1; TRBD2 might be the D (6 bases). Germline values: CDR1 SGHTA, CDR2 FQGNSA. The germline V and J ends were trimmed by 1 base and 8 bases, with 9 bases remaining between them. The CDR3 spans 13 residues. CDR3 in DNA: TGTGCCAGCAGCTTAGTCGGCGGGGATGAGCAGTTCTTC. Protein: CASSLVGGDEQFF.

The V and J genes are TRBV7-6 and TRBJ2-5; D might be TRBD1 (6 bases). Near its end, the DNA agrees better with TRBJ2-7, so the J call may be wrong. Germline loops: CDR1 SGHVS, CDR2 FNYEAQ. This CDR3 is built from 13 residues. This CDR3 reads CASSLEQGYEQYF. In nucleotides, the CDR3 is TGTGCCAGCAGCTTAGAACAGGGCTACGAGCAGTACTTC.

This rearrangement joins TRBV10-3 to TRBJ1-1; TRBD1 is a possible D gene (5 bases). The V end was cut by 3 bases, the J end by 9 bases, with 11 bases between. Germline V gene lookup returns CDR1 ENHRY and CDR2 SYGVKD. This CDR3 contains 12 residues. The CDR3: CAISDLGEKAFF. The CDR3 DNA is TGTGCCATCAGTGACTTGGGGGAGAAAGCTTTCTTT.

This clone was picked up a small number of times. The V and J genes are TRBV15 and TRBJ1-2; D ambiguous. V shed 0 bases and J shed 2 bases, with 10 bases lying between them. The CDR3 loop spans 15 amino acids. CDR1 and CDR2 (germline): LNHNV, YYDKDF (reference sequence). As DNA, the CDR3 is TGTGCCACCAGCAGAGATCTTTGGCAGAACTATGGCTACACCTTC. This codes for CATSRDLWQNYGYTF. Full variable domain (remainder filled in from reference TRBV15 and TRBJ1-2): DAMVIQNPRYQVTQFGKPVTLSCSQTLNHNVMYWYQQKSSQAPKLLFHYYDKDFNNEADTPDNFQSRRPNTSFCFLDIRSPGLGDTAMYLCATSRDLWQNYGYTFGSGTRLTVV.

The chain employs TRBV5-1 and TRBJ2-5, with 12 bases identical to TRBD2. With 1 base clipped from V and 4 bases from J, the junction kept 5 bases outside the gene matches. This CDR3 contains 16 residues. CDR1 SGHRS and CDR2 YFSETQ come from the germline V gene. In nucleotides, the CDR3 is TGCGCCAGCAGCTTGATAAAACTAGCGGGGGGAGAGACCCAGTACTTC. It translates to CASSLIKLAGGETQYF.

The chain is built from TRBV27 and TRBJ2-3; D uncertain. Trimming cost V 3 bases and J 8 bases, with 12 bases left between them. The germline gives CDR1 MNHEY, CDR2 SMNVEV (reference sequence). This CDR3 contains 13 residues. The CDR3 DNA sequence: TGTGCCAGCAGTTTTAGAGCCTCGGGTACGCAGTATTTT. Translation gives CASSFRASGTQYF.

V is TRBV30 and J is TRBJ1-2; no definite D call. The CDR3 sequence is 13 residues long. Trimming removed 0 bases from V and 9 bases from J, with 14 bases in between. The V gene's germline CDR1 is GTSNPN and CDR2 SVGIG (reference sequence). The DNA for the CDR3 is TGTGCCTGGAGTGTAATCCAGGTTGACAGCTACACCTTC. Translating it yields CAWSVIQVDSYTF.

The rearrangement joins TRBV18 to TRBJ2-7; the D call may be TRBD1 or TRBD2 (5 bases each). V shed 3 bases and J shed 3 bases, with 18 bases lying between them. The CDR3 loop spans 16 amino acids. Germline CDR1 KGHSH, CDR2 LQKENI. CDR3 in amino acids: CASSPPGGGPIYEQYF. The CDR3, as DNA: TGTGCCAGCTCACCCCCAGGTGGGGGTCCCATCTACGAGCAGTACTTC.

The chain links TRBV7-2 to TRBJ1-3; D is possibly TRBD1 (6 bases). V shed 5 bases and J shed 0 bases, with 11 bases lying between them. Looked up from germline, CDR1 is SGHTA and CDR2 is FQGNSA. The CDR3 length is 15 residues. In nucleotides, the CDR3 is TGTGCCAGCAGCCGAACAGGGAGCTCTGGAAACACCATATATTTT. It specifies CASSRTGSSGNTIYF. The complete variable domain, with remaining parts taken from reference TRBV7-2 and TRBJ1-3, reads GAGVSQSPSNKVTEKGKDVELRCDPISGHTALYWYRQSLGQGLEFLIYFQGNSAPDKSGLPSDRFSAERTGGSVSTLTIQRTQQEDSAVYLCASSRTGSSGNTIYFGEGSWLTVV.

The chain links TRBV4-1 to TRBJ1-2; no clear D gene. V shed 0 bases and J shed 0 bases, with 17 bases lying between them. Germline lookup yields CDR1 MGHRA and CDR2 YSYEKL. The CDR3 is 18 amino acids. The CDR3 sequence is CASSQDPSYAGANYGYTF. CDR3 nucleotide sequence: TGCGCCAGCAGCCAAGATCCCTCATATGCCGGGGCTAACTATGGCTACACCTTC.

The gene calls are TRBV19 and TRBJ1-2; the match to TRBD1 covers 8 bases. This CDR3 region has 13 residues. Germline V gives CDR1 LNHDA, CDR2 SQIVND (reference sequence). After removal of 6 bases from V and 7 bases from J, the junction contained 7 bases not matched to a gene. CDR3 in amino acids: CASRPQGAGGYTF. The CDR3, as DNA: TGTGCCAGTAGACCTCAGGGGGCTGGTGGCTACACCTTC.

Regarding this clone: This same CDR3 is encoded by further DNA sequences in the sample. The chain links TRBV6-6 to TRBJ1-1, with TRBD1 matching 8 bases. This CDR3 has 14 amino acids. The J segment lost 5 bases and the V segment lost 6 bases, leaving 8 bases of the junction unmatched. CDR1 and CDR2 (germline): MNHNY, SVGAGI (reference sequence). The CDR3 reads CASSGGQGRTEAFF. The CDR3, as DNA: TGTGCCAGCAGCGGCGGACAGGGAAGGACTGAAGCTTTCTTT.

The V call is TRBV25-1, the J call TRBJ2-3, with a possible D match to TRBD1 (5 bases). This CDR3 comprises 13 residues. Germline assignment: CDR1 MGHDK and CDR2 SYGVNS. V lost 6 bases, J lost 3 bases, and 10 bases lay in between. The CDR3 DNA follows: TGTGCCAGCAGCGACCCAGGGACAGATACGCAGTATTTT. It translates to CASSDPGTDTQYF.

This chain connects TRBV6-6 to TRBJ1-1, with D unclear. The ends were cut back, 7 bases at V and 3 bases at J, with 6 bases in the middle. This CDR3 contains 11 residues. Per the germline V gene, CDR1 is MNHNY and CDR2 is SVGAGI (reference sequence). CDR3 nucleotides: TGTGCCAGCACTGATTACACTGAAGCTTTCTTT. It is translated as CASTDYTEAFF.

The rearrangement links TRBV10-3 to TRBJ1-3; D unresolved. The CDR3 is 12 residues long. Germline CDR1 is ENHRY and CDR2 is SYGVKD. Between the trimmed V and J ends, which lost 10 bases and 1 base, there was a span of 8 bases. The DNA for the CDR3 is TGTGCCACCTCAGTTTCTGGAAACACCATATATTTT. Residues: CATSVSGNTIYF.

The chain uses TRBV7-8 and TRBJ1-1; no definite D call. This CDR3 is 14 amino acids long. V was shortened by 3 bases and J by 0 bases, with 8 bases between the two germline ends. The germline gives CDR1 SGHVS, CDR2 FQNEAQ. The CDR3 sequence: CASSFRRLNTEAFF. CDR3 sequence (DNA): TGTGCCAGCAGCTTTCGGCGGCTGAACACTGAAGCTTTCTTT.

On this clone itself: Other DNA variants within this sample encode the same CDR3. The chain recombines TRBV18 with TRBJ1-5, with a weak D call TRBD1 (6 bases). Trimming pared 3 bases from V and 1 base from J, leaving 13 bases between. The CDR3 loop spans 16 amino acids. Germline CDR1 is KGHSH and CDR2 is LQKENI. The CDR3 loop is CASSPPGGGSNQPQHF. In DNA form, the CDR3 reads TGTGCCAGCTCACCCCCGGGGGGGGGCAGCAATCAGCCCCAGCATTTT. The full variable domain, with the rest looked up from reference TRBV18 and TRBJ1-5, is NAGVMQNPRHLVRRRGQEARLRCSPMKGHSHVYWYRQLPEEGLKFMVYLQKENIIDESGMPKERFSAEFPKEGPSILRIQQVVRGDSAAYFCASSPPGGGSNQPQHFGDGTRLSIL.

The rearrangement links TRBV6-5 to TRBJ1-5; D remains unclear. The V and J ends lost 2 bases and 4 bases respectively, with 6 bases between them. From germline, CDR1 is MNHEY and CDR2 SVGAGI. The CDR3 is 13 amino acids. The CDR3 loop is CASSYEVNQPQHF. CDR3 bases: TGTGCCAGCAGTTACGAGGTTAATCAGCCCCAGCATTTT.